What follows are 10 T cell receptor beta chains derived from one specimen sequenced in a study of T cell repertoires in cytomegalovirus infection. These receptors' targets are unknown. TCRdb re-called the reads with MiXCR, one entry per CDR3 protein. The sample has 55,000 to 70,000 distinct CDR3 sequences; 20% to 25% are singletons. Sequencing was carried out using PBMCs, sequenced either directly or after in vitro stimulation (not recorded which). Every receptor here comes from a human donor in good health (CMV status not recorded). Some clones in this sample may be carry-over from other donors' samples.

The chain combines TRBV12-3 or TRBV12-4 with TRBJ1-5, with a tentative D call TRBD1 (5 bases). There are 14 residues in the CDR3. The ends were cut back, 6 bases at V and 5 bases at J, with 14 bases in the middle. This CDR3 is CASRPSLGDQPQHF. The DNA of the CDR3 is TGTGCCAGCAGGCCCAGCTTGGGGGATCAGCCCCAGCATTTT.

The chain links TRBV12-3 or TRBV12-4 to TRBJ2-2; the D is unclear. CDR3 size: 13 residues. V shed 2 bases and J shed 12 bases, with 13 bases lying between them. CDR3 loop: CASSLRAPEKLFF. The CDR3 nucleotides are TGTGCCAGCAGTTTAAGGGCACCCGAGAAGCTGTTTTTT.

This clonotype was recorded many times. The chain carries TRBV7-2 and TRBJ2-7; 7 bases fit TRBD1. CDR3 length: 12 amino acids. Germline V gene data show CDR1 as SGHTA and CDR2 as FQGNSA. Germline trimming cut 5 bases from V and 6 bases from J; bases unmatched to any gene: 4. CDR3 in DNA: TGTGCCAGCAGCCCCACAGGGGTCGAGCAGTACGTC. This sequence encodes CASSPTGVEQYV.

The chain has TRBV4-3 and TRBJ2-5; D is perhaps TRBD1 (5 bases). Per the germline V gene, CDR1 is LGHNA and CDR2 is YSLEER. V gave up 5 bases and J gave up 7 bases, with 11 bases separating them. The CDR3 has 12 residues. CDR3 DNA sequence: TGCGCCAGCAGCTACAATCAGGGGACCCAGTACTTC. Amino acids: CASSYNQGTQYF.

This clonotype was recorded many times. The J gene is TRBJ1-5, the V gene TRBV4-1; possible D gene TRBD1, 6 bases. V was clipped by 3 bases and J by 3 bases, with 15 bases between them. CDR3 length: 16 residues. Germline V gene data show CDR1 as MGHRA and CDR2 as YSYEKL. CDR3 bases: TGCGCCAGCAGCCACGATAACGACAGGTTCAATCAGCCCCAGCATTTT. It yields the protein CASSHDNDRFNQPQHF.

This clonotype was detected many times. The chain couples TRBV7-2 to TRBJ2-5; D gene unclear. Germline loops: CDR1 SGHTA, CDR2 FQGNSA. CDR3 length equals 14 residues. Trimming left V 2 bases short and J 5 bases short, with 12 bases between. DNA of the CDR3: TGTGCCAGCAGCTTAAGGGCAGAGTGGGAGACCCAGTACTTC. Translating it yields CASSLRAEWETQYF.

This CDR3 is CSAPGQGGATQYF. The CDR3 DNA follows: TGCAGCGCCCCGGGACAGGGAGGGGCTACGCAGTATTTT. The J gene is TRBJ2-3, the V gene TRBV29-1; TRBD1 agrees at 9 bases. The ends lost 7 bases at V and 8 bases at J; junction bases unmatched: 10. Germline values: CDR1 SQVTM, CDR2 ANQGSEA. This CDR3 has 13 residues.

This clonotype was seen at least ten times. This sequence joins TRBV7-2 and TRBJ1-1; D is possibly TRBD1 (6 bases). The ends were cut back, 4 bases at V and 6 bases at J, with 15 bases in the middle. The CDR3 is 14 amino acids. Germline V gives CDR1 SGHTA, CDR2 FQGNSA. This chain's CDR3 is CASSSPRQAAEAFF. The DNA of the CDR3 is TGTGCCAGCAGCTCACCACGACAGGCAGCTGAAGCTTTCTTT.

This clonotype showed up many times. The chain couples TRBV7-2 to TRBJ2-7; the D is unclear. The CDR3 runs 15 residues. V was clipped by 2 bases and J by 4 bases, with 15 bases between them. Germline V CDR1 and CDR2: SGHTA, FQGNSA. CDR3 residues: CASSLRVGAVYEQYF. The CDR3 DNA reads TGTGCCAGCAGCTTAAGGGTAGGCGCGGTATACGAGCAGTACTTC.

This clonotype was seen just once. The chain links TRBV7-3 to TRBJ2-7; D is possibly TRBD2 (5 bases). The CDR3 is 14 amino acids. The V gene lost 4 bases and the J gene lost 0 bases, with 10 bases spanning the gap. CDR1 is SGHTA and CDR2 is FQGTGA in the germline V gene. CDR3 DNA: TGTGCCAGCAGCTCCTCAGCGGACTCCTACGAGCAGTACTTC. Its translation: CASSSSADSYEQYF.